The T cell receptor (beta chain) under discussion was sequenced for a study of blood T cell repertoires in COVID-19. Overall study context: Some COVID-19 samples were acute and others convalescent; all came from the United States, Italy and Spain. Sources were T cells, B-cell-depleted T cells, or PBMCs; the material itself was cDNA or gDNA.

Authors' analysis steps: It was from reference gene primer amplification that nucleated cell counts were estimated. Some clones are missing from TCRdb's copy, which holds only in-frame ones; the method was immunoSEQ multiplex PCR. V and J calls and clone size are given by that table; D and trimming were obtained from the DNA. The profile shows some 200,000 clones, around nine tenths of them singletons. This CDR3 contains 16 residues. The V gene end was trimmed by 6 bases and the J gene end by 6 bases; junction bases not matched to a gene: 14. The germline V gene encodes CDR1 ENHRY and CDR2 SYGVKD. This chain connects TRBV10-3 to TRBJ2-3; 8 bases map to TRBD2. This clonotype was sampled from a woman aged 40 to 50 with acute or convalescent COVID-19. Sequencing input: peripheral blood. The CDR3 protein is CAIRLGGGGKEDTQYF. DNA for the CDR3: TGTGCCATCAGGCTCGGGGGCGGGGGGAAAGAGGATACGCAGTATTTT.